This T cell receptor (beta chain) comes out of a study of T-cell reconstitution after alpha-beta-depleted transplantation in children. Study observations and caveats: Reported findings indicate that, about two months after transplant, alpha-beta T cells came from several hundred expanded clones, which were derived from non-depleted graft cells. One year after transplant, T-cell counts and diversity came mostly from newly produced T cells.

Germline V lookup: CDR1 LGHDT, CDR2 YNNKEL (reference sequence). The CDR3 has 14 residues. V was pared by 0 bases and J by 7 bases, with 6 bases of the junction left unmatched. Unique molecular identifiers were built into the TCRbeta library. TCRdb re-analysed the PCR reads in MiXCR, keeping a single row per CDR3 protein. The table shows 210,000 or so distinct CDR3 sequences, with approximately 10% occurring only once. Remarks on this clonotype: Its antigen remains unknown.

The sample consisted of PBMCs, taken before TCRalphabeta/CD19-depleted stem cell transplant. This TCR was sampled from a child under two years old with acute myeloid leukemia, due to receive a stem cell transplant. This sequence joins TRBV3-1 and TRBJ2-7, with 7 bases that match TRBD2. CDR3: CASSQDGGGTEQYF. CDR3 nucleotide sequence: TGTGCCAGCAGCCAAGATGGGGGGGGTACGGAGCAGTACTTC.